The 30 T cell receptor beta chains listed next were all sequenced from one sample in a study of PD-L1 blockade in urothelial cancer (TCRdb year 2017). Receptor amplification or capture employed the immunoSEQ multiplex PCR assay. Held by TCRdb, this immuneACCESS table contains in-frame sequences only and omits some clones. Under half of the omission traces to an unresolved V gene where checked; the cause of the rest is unknown. Counted in this sample were some 40,000 clones; more than 80% of them appeared once. About 10% of the sample rests with the top ten. This specimen's time point label, per the study, means: peripheral blood 6 weeks after treatment start. The sequencing here drew on PBMCs, taken around atezolizumab (anti-PD-L1) treatment. The receptors shown here come from a man in his forties or fifties with urothelial cancer.

The chain employs TRBV2 and TRBJ2-7; TRBD2 agrees at 13 bases. The CDR3 spans 16 residues. V was pared by 7 bases and J by 5 bases, with 11 bases of the junction left unmatched. Looked up from germline, CDR1 is SNHLY and CDR2 is FYNNEI. The CDR3 DNA sequence: TGTGCCAGCATAGGGGTGACTAGCGGGAGGTTAAACGAGCAGTACTTC. Its protein is CASIGVTSGRLNEQYF.

The V and J genes are TRBV7-9 and TRBJ1-2; D might be TRBD1 (5 bases). Trimming removed 4 bases at V and 8 bases at J, with 11 bases between. The CDR3 spans 12 residues. Germline CDR1 and CDR2: SEHNR and FQNEAQ (reference sequence). CDR3 residues: CASSSGGRGYTF. The CDR3 DNA is TGTGCCAGCAGCTCGGGGGGGAGAGGCTACACCTTC. The entire variable domain, with the rest obtained from reference TRBV7-9 and TRBJ1-2, is as follows: DTGVSQNPRHKITKRGQNVTFRCDPISEHNRLYWYRQTLGQGPEFLTYFQNEAQLEKSRLLSDRFSAERPKGSFSTLEIQRTEQGDSAMYLCASSSGGRGYTFGSGTRLTVV.

There are a few counts of this clone. The chain has TRBV28 and TRBJ2-7; tentative D call: TRBD1 (6 bases). The length of the CDR3 is 12 residues. CDR1 is MDHEN and CDR2 is SYDVKM in the germline V gene. Deletions cut 5 bases from V and 5 bases from J, with 10 bases between. This chain's CDR3 is CASSQGGNEQYF. Here the CDR3 DNA reads TGTGCCAGCAGTCAAGGGGGTAACGAGCAGTACTTC.

In its sample, this clone was seen once. The chain joins TRBV2 to TRBJ1-5, with a weak D call TRBD1 (6 bases). This CDR3 region has 15 residues. From germline, CDR1 is SNHLY and CDR2 FYNNEI. The V end was cut by 6 bases, the J end by 5 bases, with 17 bases between. This CDR3 is CASRHGQNNYQPQHF. The CDR3 nucleotides read TGTGCCAGCAGACACGGACAGAACAACTATCAGCCCCAGCATTTT.

CDR3 nucleotides: TGTGCCAGCTCCGGGACAGACTCCTACGAGCAGTACTTC. It translates to CASSGTDSYEQYF. The J gene is TRBJ2-7, the V gene TRBV6-5; 7 nucleotides match TRBD1. Unmatched junction bases numbered 4, after V lost 8 bases and J lost 0 bases. CDR1 and CDR2 from the germline V gene are MNHEY and SVGAGI. This CDR3 has 13 residues.

In this sample, this clone turned up once. This chain joins TRBV28 and TRBJ1-3; D call uncertain. The CDR3 sequence is 17 residues long. V lost 3 bases to trimming and J lost 0 bases, with 15 bases between them. Germline V gene data show CDR1 as MDHEN and CDR2 as SYDVKM. In DNA, the CDR3 is TGTGCCAGCAGTTTTCTCCGGGTTCAAGGCTCTGGAAACACCATATATTTT. Amino acid sequence: CASSFLRVQGSGNTIYF.

This sequence joins TRBV7-8 and TRBJ2-1; 7 bases are shared with TRBD2. The CDR3 runs to 19 residues. Per the germline V gene, CDR1 is SGHVS and CDR2 is FQNEAQ. After removal of 4 bases from V and 0 bases from J, the junction contained 15 bases not matched to a gene. DNA for the CDR3: TGTGCCAGCAGCTCTCCGAGGGCGGGAGCCCTAAGCTCCTACAATGAGCAGTTCTTC. Amino acid sequence: CASSSPRAGALSSYNEQFF.

V is TRBV2 and J is TRBJ2-5; a possible D gene is TRBD2 (6 bases). The CDR3 loop spans 15 amino acids. Trimming pared 6 bases from V and 0 bases from J, leaving 14 bases between. Germline CDR1 reads SNHLY; CDR2 reads FYNNEI. The DNA for the CDR3 is TGTGCCAGCAGCTTCTTCGGGAGCAACCAAGAGACCCAGTACTTC. Protein product: CASSFFGSNQETQYF.

The rearrangement uses TRBV19 and TRBJ2-3; a possible D gene is TRBD2 (6 bases). The germline CDR1 and CDR2 sequences are LNHDA and SQIVND (reference sequence). V was trimmed by 6 bases and J by 4 bases, leaving 11 bases between them. The CDR3 runs 13 residues. In DNA, the CDR3 is TGTGCCAGTAGGTTGCGGGAAGCAGATACGCAGTATTTT. This encodes CASRLREADTQYF.

This clone was counted once. The CDR3 is CASSSPPLGTGGGNTIYF. As DNA, the CDR3 is TGTGCCAGCAGCTCACCCCCTTTGGGAACTGGAGGTGGAAACACCATATATTTT. V usage is TRBV11-2 and J usage is TRBJ1-3; D gene ambiguous. Between the trimmed V and J ends, which lost 4 bases and 3 bases, there was a span of 22 bases. The CDR3 totals 18 residues. Germline CDR1 is SGHAT and CDR2 is FQNNGV.

This clone was seen more than once but under ten times. This chain links TRBV5-6 with TRBJ2-3, with 7 bases identical to TRBD2. The ends lost 4 bases at V and 4 bases at J; junction bases unmatched: 9. This CDR3 comprises 15 residues. The germline V gene encodes CDR1 SGHDT and CDR2 YYEEEE. Here the CDR3 reads CASSPRAGAADTQYF. The CDR3, as DNA: TGTGCCAGCAGCCCCCGGGCGGGAGCGGCAGATACGCAGTATTTT.

This clone rates as medium-sized. The V and J genes are TRBV4-2 and TRBJ2-7, with D unresolved. The CDR3 runs to 14 residues. In germline, CDR1 is LGHNA, CDR2 YNFKEQ. Trimming took off 4 bases at V and 1 base at J, with 11 bases between the two ends. DNA of the CDR3: TGTGCCAGCAGCCTTCTCGCGGTGTCCTACGAGCAGTACTTC. It yields the protein CASSLLAVSYEQYF.

The chain joins TRBV29-1 to TRBJ2-3, with a tentative D call TRBD1 (6 bases). V shed 3 bases and J shed 0 bases, with 13 bases lying between them. The length of the CDR3 is 15 residues. Germline values: CDR1 SQVTM, CDR2 ANQGSEA. This CDR3 reads CSVDDRLTSTDTQYF. In DNA, the CDR3 is TGCAGCGTTGACGACAGGCTTACTAGCACAGATACGCAGTATTTT.

V is TRBV5-1 and J is TRBJ1-2; 8 bases match TRBD1. The CDR3 is made up of 13 amino acids. Trimming took 0 bases from V and 6 from J; bases not matched to a gene: 1. In germline, CDR1 is SGHRS, CDR2 YFSETQ. DNA of the CDR3: TGCGCCAGCAGCTTGGGGACAGGGCATGGCTACACCTTC. The encoded protein is CASSLGTGHGYTF.

The chain uses TRBV28 and TRBJ1-5, with a weak D call TRBD1 (6 bases). Germline-derived CDR1 and CDR2 are MDHEN and SYDVKM. Trimming removed 6 bases from V and 4 bases from J, with 16 bases in between. CDR3 length equals 15 residues. CDR3 in amino acids: CASRFQGRQNQPQHF. CDR3 in DNA: TGTGCCAGCAGGTTTCAGGGGCGCCAAAATCAGCCCCAGCATTTT.

The V gene is TRBV5-4, the J gene TRBJ2-2, with 7 bases fitting TRBD2. The CDR3 sequence is 15 residues long. The V and J ends lost 0 bases and 5 bases, in that order; junction bases with no gene match: 4. Per the germline V gene, CDR1 is SGHNT and CDR2 is YYREEE (reference sequence). The DNA for the CDR3 is TGTGCCAGCAGCTTGGTTGGGAGGGTAACCGGGGAGCTGTTTTTT. It translates to CASSLVGRVTGELFF.

This clone was observed once. The J gene is TRBJ2-7, the V gene TRBV30; 10 bases are shared with TRBD2. Trimming took 5 bases from V and 4 from J; bases not matched to a gene: 5. The CDR3 runs to 13 residues. CDR1 is GTSNPN, CDR2 SVGIG, per germline (reference sequence). The CDR3 loop reads CAWRLAGVYEQYF. The CDR3, as DNA: TGTGCCTGGCGGCTAGCGGGAGTGTACGAGCAGTACTTC.

This clone turned up a few times. The chain recombines TRBV11-3 with TRBJ2-3, with 10 bases that match TRBD2. The CDR3 runs to 15 residues. The germline CDR1 and CDR2 sequences are SGHNT and YENEEA. After removal of 2 bases from V and 7 bases from J, the junction contained 6 bases not matched to a gene. The CDR3 DNA is TGTGCCAGCAGCTTATCGGGTAGCGGGAGGAATACGCAGTATTTT. It is translated as CASSLSGSGRNTQYF. Looking up the rest from reference TRBV11-3 and TRBJ2-3 gives the full variable domain: EAGVVQSPRYKIIEKKQPVAFWCNPISGHNTLYWYLQNLGQGPELLIRYENEEAVDDSQLPKDRFSAERLKGVDSTLKIQPAELGDSAVYLCASSLSGSGRNTQYFGPGTRLTVL.

V and J are TRBV7-3 and TRBJ2-7, with D tentatively TRBD1 (6 bases). V dropped 5 bases and J dropped 5 bases, with 16 bases sitting between them. The CDR3 covers 14 residues. Germline V lookup: CDR1 SGHTA, CDR2 FQGTGA. For the CDR3, the DNA is TGTGCCAGCAGCCCGGGTCGCAGGGGCAACGAGCAGTACTTC. Residues: CASSPGRRGNEQYF. The whole variable domain, remainder taken from reference TRBV7-3 and TRBJ2-7, is GAGVSQTPSNKVTEKGKYVELRCDPISGHTALYWYRQSLGQGPEFLIYFQGTGAADDSGLPNDRFFAVRPEGSVSTLKIQRTERGDSAVYLCASSPGRRGNEQYFGPGTRLTVT.

V gene TRBV2 combines with J gene TRBJ2-5; perhaps TRBD2 as D (6 bases). In germline, CDR1 is SNHLY, CDR2 FYNNEI. Trimming took 8 bases from V and 4 from J, leaving 17 bases between them. This CDR3 has 14 amino acids. The CDR3 spells CASQVRSGPETQYF. The CDR3 bases are TGTGCCAGCCAAGTAAGGAGCGGGCCAGAGACCCAGTACTTC.

The chain couples TRBV30 to TRBJ1-4; no firm D call. This CDR3 contains 13 residues. Germline V gene data show CDR1 as GTSNPN and CDR2 as SVGIG (reference sequence). The V end was cut by 1 base, the J end by 5 bases, with 8 bases between. The CDR3 sequence is CAWSGQRNEKLFF. The CDR3 DNA sequence: TGTGCCTGGAGTGGGCAGAGGAATGAAAAACTGTTTTTT.

This clone was seen only once. The chain joins TRBV7-9 to TRBJ2-6; a possible D gene is TRBD2 (5 bases). V shed 5 bases and J shed 0 bases, with 8 bases lying between them. Germline lookup yields CDR1 SEHNR and CDR2 FQNEAQ (reference sequence). There are 15 residues in the CDR3. The CDR3 coding sequence is TGTGCCAGCAGCGTGGCGGGCTCTGGGGCCAACGTCCTGACTTTC. Its translation is CASSVAGSGANVLTF.

V and J are TRBV29-1 and TRBJ2-1, with 10 bases fitting TRBD2. The CDR3 spans 15 residues. The V gene end was trimmed by 4 bases and the J gene end by 6 bases; junction bases not matched to a gene: 9. The germline gives CDR1 SQVTM, CDR2 ANQGSEA. The CDR3 loop is CSVVASGSVFNEQFF. CDR3 DNA sequence: TGCAGCGTTGTTGCTAGCGGGAGTGTTTTCAATGAGCAGTTCTTC.

The chain recombines TRBV5-4 with TRBJ2-2, with D possibly matching TRBD2 (6 bases). V was clipped by 6 bases and J by 4 bases, with 10 bases between them. CDR3 length: 13 residues. The germline gives CDR1 SGHNT, CDR2 YYREEE (reference sequence). As DNA, the CDR3 is TGTGCCAGCACCTCAGCGGGCACCGGGGAGCTGTTTTTT. Residues: CASTSAGTGELFF.

With regard to this clone: Other DNA sequences from this sample encode an identical CDR3 as well. The V gene is TRBV6-5, the J gene TRBJ1-5; 8 bases are shared with TRBD1. The CDR3 is 15 amino acids. CDR1 and CDR2 from the germline V gene are MNHEY and SVGAGI. V lost 6 bases to trimming and J lost 2 bases; unmatched junction nucleotides: 6. Here the CDR3 reads CASSPRGRGNQPQHF. CDR3 nucleotides: TGTGCCAGCAGCCCCAGGGGGCGCGGCAATCAGCCCCAGCATTTT.

The chain has TRBV30 and TRBJ2-7; weak D call: TRBD2 (5 bases). Trimming removed 0 bases at V and 4 bases at J, with 13 bases between. Germline V lookup: CDR1 GTSNPN, CDR2 SVGIG (reference sequence). This CDR3 comprises 14 residues. CDR3 residues: CAWSVLHRGYEQYF. The CDR3 region has the DNA TGTGCCTGGAGTGTACTCCACCGAGGGTACGAGCAGTACTTC.

This chain links TRBV5-5 with TRBJ2-5; TRBD2 aligns across 8 bases. Trimming at V came to 5 bases and at J to 2 bases, leaving 8 bases not matched to a gene. Germline V gene lookup returns CDR1 SGHKS and CDR2 YYEKEE (reference sequence). The CDR3 is 15 amino acids. The CDR3 reads CASRRRGTRQETQYF. The CDR3 bases are TGTGCCAGCAGGAGAAGGGGGACTAGACAAGAGACCCAGTACTTC. Supplemented by reference TRBV5-5 and TRBJ2-5, the full variable domain reads DAGVTQSPTHLIKTRGQQVTLRCSPISGHKSVSWYQQVLGQGPQFIFQYYEKEERGRGNFPDRFSARQFPNYSSELNVNALLLGDSALYLCASRRRGTRQETQYFGPGTRLLVL.

This chain uses TRBV5-6 with TRBJ2-1; the match to TRBD2 covers 12 bases. The germline V gene encodes CDR1 SGHDT and CDR2 YYEEEE. The V gene end was trimmed by 5 bases and the J gene end by 9 bases; junction bases not matched to a gene: 12. The CDR3 is made up of 16 amino acids. The CDR3 DNA reads TGTGCCAGCAGTCGCGGGGGGGGACTAGCGGGTAGTGAGCAGTTCTTC. Its protein product is CASSRGGGLAGSEQFF.

V gene TRBV19 combines with J gene TRBJ2-7; 11 nucleotides align to TRBD2. CDR1 is LNHDA, CDR2 SQIVND, per germline (reference sequence). This CDR3 comprises 14 residues. Trimming took 4 bases from V and 7 from J; bases not matched to a gene: 6. The CDR3: CASSTSGRTSEQYF. CDR3 DNA sequence: TGTGCCAGTAGTACTAGCGGGAGGACGAGTGAGCAGTACTTC.

V gene TRBV7-2 combines with J gene TRBJ1-1; D may be TRBD1 (5 bases). The germline V gene has CDR1 SGHTA and CDR2 FQGNSA. Trimming left V 3 bases short and J 11 bases short, with 16 bases between. There are 13 residues in the CDR3. The CDR3 loop is CASSLTQMGGAFF. CDR3 coding DNA: TGTGCCAGCAGCTTGACACAAATGGGGGGGGCTTTCTTT.